Below, 7 T cell receptor beta chains from the same sample are listed, as sequenced in a study of blood T cell repertoires in COVID-19. Sequencing was performed with immunoSEQ multiplex PCR; in TCRdb, only in-frame clones are kept and a portion is missing. The data show about 250,000 clones, with 65% to 90% seen just once and 8.5% to 9.5% held by the top ten. Sequencing input: PBMCs or T cells enriched from blood (not recorded which). These TCRs come from a woman between 45 and 60 years old with acute COVID-19.

This chain joins TRBV2 and TRBJ1-5, with D possibly matching TRBD1 (6 bases). With 3 bases removed from V and 7 bases from J, the gap between germline ends came to 10 bases. The CDR3 spans 13 residues. CDR1 is SNHLY, CDR2 FYNNEI, per germline. The CDR3 protein is CASSEDSLQPQHF. The CDR3 nucleotides are TGTGCCAGCAGTGAGGACAGCCTCCAGCCCCAGCATTTT.

The chain uses TRBV2 and TRBJ1-1; 9 nucleotides agree with TRBD1. Trimming took 5 bases from V and 0 from J; bases not matched to a gene: 4. This CDR3 has 15 amino acids. Germline V gene sequence: CDR1 SNHLY, CDR2 FYNNEI. The CDR3 spells CASSQDRGMNTEAFF. CDR3 sequence (DNA): TGTGCCAGCAGTCAGGACAGGGGTATGAACACTGAAGCTTTCTTT.

The chain recombines TRBV15 with TRBJ1-6; D ambiguous. Germline CDR1 is LNHNV and CDR2 is YYDKDF (reference sequence). The CDR3 has 14 amino acids. V gave up 3 bases and J gave up 9 bases, with 12 bases separating them. The CDR3 coding sequence is TGTGCCACCAGCAGTGGGATGGAGGGTTCACCCCTCCACTTT. The encoded protein is CATSSGMEGSPLHF.

V gene TRBV5-4 combines with J gene TRBJ2-3, with 8 bases that match TRBD2. The V gene's germline CDR1 is SGHNT and CDR2 YYREEE (reference sequence). J lost 3 bases, V lost 1 base, and 7 bases had no gene match. This CDR3 has 16 residues. In nucleotides, the CDR3 is TGTGCCAGCAGCTTGTTAGCGGGGCTAAAAACAGATACGCAGTATTTT. This codes for CASSLLAGLKTDTQYF.

This rearrangement joins TRBV2 to TRBJ1-1; D not resolved. Trimming cost V 4 bases and J 0 bases, with 9 bases left between them. The CDR3 extends over 14 amino acids. Germline CDR1 and CDR2: SNHLY and FYNNEI. The CDR3, as DNA: TGTGCCAGCAGTGTGCGGATCATGAACACTGAAGCTTTCTTT. As protein: CASSVRIMNTEAFF.

This clone occurred once. The CDR3 here is CASSLVGSSYEQYF. DNA for the CDR3: TGCGCCAGCAGCTTGGTAGGGAGCTCCTACGAGCAGTACTTC. V is TRBV5-1 and J is TRBJ2-7; a weak D match, TRBD2 (5 bases). The CDR3 covers 14 residues. V dropped 0 bases and J dropped 0 bases, with 7 bases sitting between them. Germline V lookup: CDR1 SGHRS, CDR2 YFSETQ.

The chain uses TRBV4-3 and TRBJ2-7; TRBD1 agrees at 9 bases. Per the germline V gene, CDR1 is LGHNA and CDR2 is YSLEER. J lost 4 bases, V lost 4 bases, and 8 bases had no gene match. This CDR3 has 15 amino acids. The CDR3 here is CASSPTGQGRYEQYF. Written as DNA, the CDR3 is TGCGCCAGCAGCCCCACGGGACAGGGCAGGTACGAGCAGTACTTC.